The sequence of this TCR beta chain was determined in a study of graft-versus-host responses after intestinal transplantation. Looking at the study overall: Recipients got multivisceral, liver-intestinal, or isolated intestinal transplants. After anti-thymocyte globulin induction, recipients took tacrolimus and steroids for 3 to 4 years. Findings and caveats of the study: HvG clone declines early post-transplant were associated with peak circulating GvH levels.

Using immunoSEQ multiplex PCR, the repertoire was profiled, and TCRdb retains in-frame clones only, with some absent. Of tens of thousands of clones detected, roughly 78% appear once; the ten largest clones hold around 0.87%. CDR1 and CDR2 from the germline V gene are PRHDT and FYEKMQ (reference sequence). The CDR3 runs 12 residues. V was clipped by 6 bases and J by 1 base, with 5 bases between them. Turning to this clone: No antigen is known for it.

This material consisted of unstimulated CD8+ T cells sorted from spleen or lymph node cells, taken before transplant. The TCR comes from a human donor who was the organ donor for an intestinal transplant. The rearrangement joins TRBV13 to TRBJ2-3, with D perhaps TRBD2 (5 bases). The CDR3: CASRRGTDTQYF. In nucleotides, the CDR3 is TGTGCCAGCAGGAGGGGCACAGATACGCAGTATTTT.